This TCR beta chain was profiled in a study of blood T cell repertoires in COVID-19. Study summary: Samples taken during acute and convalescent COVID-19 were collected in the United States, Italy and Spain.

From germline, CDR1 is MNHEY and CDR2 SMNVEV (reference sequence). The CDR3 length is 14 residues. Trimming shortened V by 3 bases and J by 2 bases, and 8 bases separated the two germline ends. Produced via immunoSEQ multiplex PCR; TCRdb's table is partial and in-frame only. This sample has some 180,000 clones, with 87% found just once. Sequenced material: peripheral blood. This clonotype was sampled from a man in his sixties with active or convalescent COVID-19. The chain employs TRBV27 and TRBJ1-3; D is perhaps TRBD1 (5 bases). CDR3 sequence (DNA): TGTGCCAGCAGTTTCCTAGGGGCTGGAAACACCATATATTTT. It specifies CASSFLGAGNTIYF.